The 31 T cell receptor beta chains below were found in one sample sequenced in a study of lung T cells in sarcoidosis with Löfgren's syndrome. TCRdb used MiXCR to reprocess the reads, holding one entry per CDR3 protein. The table records tens of thousands of distinct CDR3 sequences, approximately 21% of them present only once. Source material: CD4+ T cells from PBMCs. The receptors come from a human donor with sarcoidosis (Löfgren's syndrome or another form), or a control subject (not recorded which).

This clonotype was detected once. The chain joins TRBV24-1 to TRBJ2-3; perhaps TRBD2 as D (7 bases). This CDR3 is built from 15 residues. V lost 7 bases and J 0 bases, leaving 13 bases between the germline ends. The germline gives CDR1 KGHDR, CDR2 SFDVKD. CDR3 bases: TGTGCCACCAGCGATGCGGGGGCAAGCACAGATACGCAGTATTTT. The encoded protein is CATSDAGASTDTQYF.

This clonotype was counted between two and nine times. This sequence joins TRBV18 and TRBJ2-5; 9 nucleotides align to TRBD2. Germline-derived CDR1 and CDR2 are KGHSH and LQKENI. CDR3 length: 16 amino acids. The V and J ends lost 2 bases and 1 base, in that order; junction bases with no gene match: 5. In nucleotides, the CDR3 is TGTGCCAGCTCACCAGTGGCGGGAGGGACCCAAGAGACCCAGTACTTC. As protein: CASSPVAGGTQETQYF.

The V gene is TRBV14, the J gene TRBJ2-1, with a weak D call TRBD2 (6 bases). Germline values: CDR1 SGHDN, CDR2 FVKESK. The CDR3 totals 14 residues. V was pared by 10 bases and J by 0 bases, with 13 bases between. The DNA for the CDR3 is TGTGCCAACAGAGCGGGCAGCTCCTACAATGAGCAGTTCTTC. This encodes CANRAGSSYNEQFF. Using reference TRBV14 and TRBJ2-1 for the parts outside the CDR3, the full variable domain is EAGVTQFPSHSVIEKGQTVTLRCDPISGHDNLYWYRRVMGKEIKFLLHFVKESKQDESGMPNNRFLAERTGGTYSTLKVQPAELEDSGVYFCANRAGSSYNEQFFGPGTRLTVL.

This clonotype was counted ten times or more. This rearrangement joins TRBV6-2 or TRBV6-3 to TRBJ1-1; D uncertain. V was pared by 2 bases and J by 5 bases, with 9 bases between. The CDR3 is 13 residues long. CDR1 and CDR2 from the germline V gene are MNHEY and SVGEGT. CDR3 sequence (DNA): TGTGCCAGCAGTTACGCAGCTGAGACTGAAGCTTTCTTT. It is translated as CASSYAAETEAFF.

As concerns this clonotype: A clone one base away is much larger, so this may be a read error. The chain joins TRBV7-2 to TRBJ1-2, with D perhaps TRBD1 (5 bases). Per the germline V gene, CDR1 is SGHTA and CDR2 is FQGNSA. The CDR3 runs to 13 residues. CDR3 in amino acids: CASSRTGLYGYAF. For the CDR3, the DNA is TGTGCCAGCAGCCGAACAGGTCTCTATGGCTACGCCTTC.

This clonotype came up many times. This chain uses TRBV28 with TRBJ1-5; 8 bases align to TRBD1. This CDR3 region has 15 residues. Germline CDR1 MDHEN, CDR2 SYDVKM. V lost 4 bases, J lost 3 bases, and 5 bases stayed unmatched. The CDR3 DNA is TGTGCCAGCAGTTCGGGACAGGTGATCAATCAGCCCCAGCATTTT. It yields the protein CASSSGQVINQPQHF.

Regarding this clonotype: This clone may be a read error of a much larger clone one base away. The V gene is TRBV2, the J gene TRBJ1-2; D remains ambiguous. The V end was cut by 6 bases, the J end by 7 bases, with 18 bases between. Germline CDR1 reads SNHLY; CDR2 reads FYNNEI. The CDR3 runs to 14 residues. The CDR3 region has the DNA TGTGCCAGCAGCCTATCGGGTGGAGGGATTGGCTACACCTTC. Protein: CASSLSGGGIGYTF.

To note about this clonotype: A much larger clone sits a single nucleotide away, making a read error possible. V and J are TRBV20-1 and TRBJ1-1; no clear D. Germline V gene lookup returns CDR1 DFQATT and CDR2 SNEGSKA (reference sequence). Between the trimmed V and J ends, which lost 2 bases and 6 bases, there was a span of 19 bases. The CDR3 contains 15 residues. CDR3 protein: CSARYRRPEKAEAFF. DNA of the CDR3: TGCAGTGCTAGATATAGACGGCCCGAGAAAGCTGAAGCTTTCTTT.

About this clonotype itself: A clone one base away is much larger, so this may be a read error. The chain combines TRBV12-3 or TRBV12-4 with TRBJ2-3; the match to TRBD1 covers 7 bases. CDR3 size: 13 residues. CDR3 sequence: CASSTGAADMQYF. For the CDR3, the DNA is TGTGCCAGCAGTACAGGGGCCGCAGATATGCAGTATTTT.

This clonotype was found many times. The J gene is TRBJ2-1, the V gene TRBV6-1; the match to TRBD2 covers 10 bases. After removal of 8 bases from V and 0 bases from J, the junction contained 4 bases not matched to a gene. The CDR3 is 15 amino acids. Germline V gene lookup returns CDR1 MNHNS and CDR2 SASEGT. CDR3 sequence (DNA): TGTGCCAGCCGGAGCGGGGGGGGCTCCTACAATGAGCAGTTCTTC. Amino acids: CASRSGGGSYNEQFF.

This clonotype was detected once. A much larger clone lies one base from this, so it may be a read error. This sequence joins TRBV4-1 and TRBJ2-4; D gene ambiguous. This CDR3 spans 14 amino acids. Trimming removed 3 bases from V and 1 base from J, with 7 bases in between. Germline values: CDR1 MGHRA, CDR2 YSYEKL. CDR3 bases: TGCGCCAGCAGCCATCCCAGGGCCAAAAACATTCAGTACTTC. Translated: CASSHPRAKNIQYF.

As regards this clonotype: The conserved final phenylalanine or tryptophan is absent from the CDR3, which likely points to a read error. V and J are TRBV29-1 and TRBJ2-1; the D gene is possibly TRBD1 (6 bases). Trimming took off 3 bases at V and 7 bases at J, with 13 bases between the two ends. Germline-derived CDR1 and CDR2 are SQVTM and ANQGSEA. This CDR3 contains 13 residues. The CDR3 nucleotides read TGCAGCGTTGACAGGGGTTTAACGAATGAGCAGTTCCTC. Translation gives CSVDRGLTNEQFL.

Regarding this clonotype: This may come from a read error, since a much larger clone is one base off. This rearrangement joins TRBV5-1 to TRBJ2-5; 8 bases match TRBD2. The DNA end lines up better with TRBJ2-1; the J call may be wrong. The CDR3 is made up of 16 amino acids. CDR1 and CDR2 from the germline V gene are SGHRS and YFSETQ. The DNA of the CDR3 is TGCGCCAGCAGCACGCTACTAGCGGACCCCTACAATGAGCAGTTCTTC. Protein sequence: CASSTLLADPYNEQFF.

The rearrangement uses TRBV29-1 and TRBJ1-1; 7 bases match TRBD1. The trim removed 3 bases at V and 4 bases at J, leaving 2 bases unmatched. The CDR3 length is 12 residues. Germline V gene lookup returns CDR1 SQVTM and CDR2 ANQGSEA. The CDR3 spells CSVDPGGTEAFF. The CDR3 nucleotides read TGCAGCGTTGACCCAGGGGGCACTGAAGCTTTCTTT.

This clonotype has a count of ten or more. This chain connects TRBV15 to TRBJ2-4; TRBD1 is a possible D gene (6 bases). The germline gives CDR1 LNHNV, CDR2 YYDKDF (reference sequence). The V end was cut by 0 bases, the J end by 1 base, with 13 bases between. The CDR3 is 17 residues long. In DNA, the CDR3 is TGTGCCACCAGCAGAGACTTGGGGGCGGGTGCCAAAAACATTCAGTACTTC. Residues: CATSRDLGAGAKNIQYF.

In its sample, this clonotype was seen many times. This chain joins TRBV28 and TRBJ2-7; maybe TRBD2 (6 bases). The V end was cut by 9 bases, the J end by 2 bases, with 14 bases between. CDR3 length: 13 amino acids. Germline values: CDR1 MDHEN, CDR2 SYDVKM. The CDR3 spells CASSVGGTYEQYV. The DNA for the CDR3 is TGTGCCAGTTCCGTGGGGGGAACCTACGAGCAGTACGTC.

This clonotype was observed at least ten times. The V and J genes are TRBV6-6 and TRBJ2-7, with unresolved D. Trimming shortened V by 2 bases and J by 0 bases, and 5 bases separated the two germline ends. Per the germline V gene, CDR1 is MNHNY and CDR2 is SVGAGI (reference sequence). This CDR3 has 13 amino acids. Here the CDR3 DNA reads TGTGCCAGCAGTTACGATAGCTCCTACGAGCAGTACGTC. Translated, it gives CASSYDSSYEQYV.

The chain couples TRBV12-3 or TRBV12-4 to TRBJ1-5, with 10 bases matching TRBD1. CDR3 length equals 15 residues. The J segment lost 9 bases and the V segment lost 5 bases, leaving 10 bases of the junction unmatched. The CDR3 DNA reads TGTGCCAGCAGTCCTAGGACAGGGGGGGATCGGCCCCAGCATTTT. It codes for CASSPRTGGDRPQHF.

This chain's CDR3 is CASSVNVLAGGYNEQFF. The DNA for the CDR3 is TGCGCCAGCAGCGTGAACGTACTAGCGGGGGGGTACAATGAGCAGTTCTTC. This sequence joins TRBV5-1 and TRBJ2-1, with 13 bases aligning to TRBD2. Trimming removed 4 bases from V and 4 bases from J; junction bases left unmatched: 8. Germline assignment: CDR1 SGHRS and CDR2 YFSETQ. There are 17 residues in the CDR3. Filled out from reference TRBV5-1 and TRBJ2-1, the complete variable domain reads KAGVTQTPRYLIKTRGQQVTLSCSPISGHRSVSWYQQTPGQGLQFLFEYFSETQRNKGNFPGRFSGRQFSNSRSEMNVSTLELGDSALYLCASSVNVLAGGYNEQFFGPGTRLTVL.

This rearrangement joins TRBV5-1 to TRBJ1-2, with D hard to call. Between the trimmed V and J ends, which lost 4 bases and 8 bases, there was a span of 9 bases. Per germline, CDR1 SGHRS and CDR2 YFSETQ. The CDR3 contains 11 residues. CDR3 DNA: TGCGCCAGCAGCCCATCCATCGGCTACACCTTC. It yields the protein CASSPSIGYTF.

This clonotype was counted many times. This rearrangement joins TRBV7-9 to TRBJ2-3; 11 positions agree with TRBD2. CDR3 length: 16 residues. The V gene end was trimmed by 1 base and the J gene end by 7 bases; junction bases not matched to a gene: 7. Germline V lookup: CDR1 SEHNR, CDR2 FQNEAQ (reference sequence). The CDR3 is CASSLGLAGPRNTQYF. In DNA, the CDR3 is TGTGCCAGCAGCTTAGGACTAGCGGGGCCGAGGAATACGCAGTATTTT.

This clonotype was observed at least ten times. The V call is TRBV16, the J call TRBJ2-1, with TRBD2 identical over 9 bases. CDR1 and CDR2 from the germline V gene are KGHSY and FQNENV. CDR3 length equals 15 residues. With 4 bases clipped from V and 3 bases from J, the junction kept 4 bases outside the gene matches. This CDR3 reads CASSRLAGSYNEQFF. Written as DNA, the CDR3 is TGTGCCAGCAGCCGCCTAGCGGGAAGCTACAATGAGCAGTTCTTC.

Notes on this clonotype: A much larger clone sits a single nucleotide away, making a read error possible. This rearrangement joins TRBV20-1 to TRBJ2-1; D may be TRBD1 or TRBD2 (6 bases each). Per the germline V gene, CDR1 is DFQATT and CDR2 is SNEGSKA (reference sequence). The CDR3 covers 15 residues. The DNA of the CDR3 is TGCAGTGATAGAGGGGGGAGTAACGCCTACAATGAGCAGTTCTTC. Its protein product is CSDRGGSNAYNEQFF.

This clonotype came up a few times. A much larger clone lies one base from this, so it may be a read error. The V gene is TRBV6-1, the J gene TRBJ2-3; the match to TRBD1 covers 9 bases. This CDR3 contains 16 residues. J lost 2 bases, V lost 6 bases, and 9 bases had no gene match. From germline, CDR1 is MNHNS and CDR2 SASEGT. The CDR3 loop is CASSSMGTGYTDTQYF. CDR3 DNA: TGTGCCAGCAGCTCCATGGGGACAGGGTACACAGATACGCAGTATTTT.

The rearrangement links TRBV10-1 to TRBJ1-1; D uncertain. Trimming cost V 3 bases and J 6 bases, with 8 bases left between them. The CDR3 sequence is 12 residues long. Germline V gene lookup returns CDR1 WNHNN and CDR2 SYGVQD (reference sequence). CDR3 amino acids: CASSDLTSEAFF. The DNA for the CDR3 is TGCGCCAGCAGTGACCTAACGTCTGAAGCTTTCTTT.

This sequence joins TRBV4-2 and TRBJ1-6, with a tentative D call TRBD1 (6 bases). V was pared by 2 bases and J by 5 bases, with 16 bases between. The germline V gene encodes CDR1 LGHNA and CDR2 YNFKEQ. The CDR3 runs to 17 residues. The CDR3 DNA is TGTGCCAGCAGCCAACCGACAGGAGAGGCGAATAATTCACCCCTCCACTTT. This codes for CASSQPTGEANNSPLHF.

Points on this clonotype: One end of the junction is discordant with germline, which a read error may explain. This chain uses TRBV20-1 with TRBJ1-1; D not resolved. CDR1 and CDR2 from the germline V gene are DFQATT and SNEGSKA (reference sequence). There are 12 residues in the CDR3. The CDR3 region is CSASKQNTEALF. In DNA, the CDR3 is TGCAGTGCTAGTAAACAGAACACTGAAGCTCTCTTT.

The rearrangement uses TRBV5-1 and TRBJ2-1, with D unresolved. The germline V gene encodes CDR1 SGHRS and CDR2 YFSETQ. The ends were cut back, 4 bases at V and 4 bases at J, with 12 bases in the middle. CDR3 length equals 14 residues. The CDR3 is CASSGTGSYNEQFF. As DNA, the CDR3 is TGCGCCAGCAGCGGCACCGGGTCATACAATGAGCAGTTCTTC.

As for this clonotype: A much more abundant neighbour one base away suggests this may be a read error. V and J are TRBV4-3 and TRBJ2-7; TRBD2 agrees at 8 bases. Germline CDR1 reads LGHNA; CDR2 reads YSLEER. This CDR3 has 14 amino acids. With 4 bases clipped from V and 2 bases from J, the junction kept 4 bases outside the gene matches. The CDR3 nucleotides read TGCGCCAGCAGCCGCCAGCGGGAGCCCTACGAGCAGTACTTC. Encoded protein: CASSRQREPYEQYF.

V gene TRBV2 combines with J gene TRBJ2-7; D remains unclear. V lost 6 bases and J 6 bases, leaving 12 bases between the germline ends. This CDR3 region has 12 residues. CDR1 and CDR2 (germline): SNHLY, FYNNEI. The CDR3 protein is CASRPGPLEQYF. CDR3 bases: TGTGCCAGCAGGCCAGGTCCTCTCGAGCAGTACTTC.

J is TRBJ1-2 and V is TRBV18, with a possible D match to TRBD1 (6 bases). V shed 2 bases and J shed 0 bases, with 10 bases lying between them. Germline V gives CDR1 KGHSH, CDR2 LQKENI. The CDR3 is 15 amino acids. The CDR3 sequence: CASSPLQGTNYGYTF. In DNA form, the CDR3 reads TGTGCCAGCTCACCATTACAGGGCACTAACTATGGCTACACCTTC. The whole variable domain, filled in from reference TRBV18 and TRBJ1-2, reads NAGVMQNPRHLVRRRGQEARLRCSPMKGHSHVYWYRQLPEEGLKFMVYLQKENIIDESGMPKERFSAEFPKEGPSILRIQQVVRGDSAAYFCASSPLQGTNYGYTFGSGTRLTVV.